The clone carrying this TCR beta chain came up a few times. This record comes from a study of CD8 T cells in Susac syndrome. A quantity of roughly 0.5 to 1 ug RNA underwent reverse transcription using random hexamers. TCRdb re-called the immunoSEQ multiplex PCR reads through MiXCR, storing one row per CDR3 protein. The sample holds 150,000 or so distinct CDR3 sequences, around 94% seen once. Germline V gene sequence: CDR1 MNHEY, CDR2 SVGEGT. This CDR3 comprises 13 residues. V was shortened by 5 bases and J by 7 bases, with 12 bases between the two germline ends. Material: CD4+ T cells from PBMCs. The clonotype comes from a human donor with multiple sclerosis. The chain has TRBV6-2 or TRBV6-3 and TRBJ1-5, with D hard to call. For the CDR3, the DNA is TGTGCCAGCAGTCAAGGAGTCCGACAGCCCCAGCATTTT. Amino acid sequence: CASSQGVRQPQHF.